This T cell receptor beta chain was recorded in a study of regulatory T cells in long-lasting Graves disease. Regarding the study as a whole: The TCR repertoire of persistent Graves' patients was less diverse than that of newly diagnosed ones. There was favoring of TRBV28, TRBJ1-2 and TRBJ2-5 in persistent disease. Researchers reported studying only peripheral blood, not thyroid tissue.

Germline lookup yields CDR1 SGHTA and CDR2 FQGTGA. Trimming took off 5 bases at V and 1 base at J, with 15 bases between the two ends. The CDR3 has 15 residues. Only a few counts were recorded for this clonotype. No antigen is known for it. The time point denotes: persistent/refractory GD, antithyroid drugs over 5 years with positive TRAb. PBMCs were the source of the RNA used for TCR sequencing. Each patient gave Nine milliliters of EDTA-anticoagulated peripheral blood. Arm-PCR with iRepertoire HTBI primers amplified the CDR3 regions for these TCR beta libraries. Using its own MiXCR run on the multiplex PCR reads, TCRdb lists one record per CDR3 protein. The sample holds 300,000 to 500,000 distinct CDR3 sequences, about a fifth seen once.

This chain joins TRBV7-3 and TRBJ2-7, with D perhaps matching TRBD1 (6 bases). The TCR comes from a female donor with Graves disease. Sequencing was performed on peripheral blood mononuclear cells (PBMCs), taken when the disease was refractory, from a patient treated with antithyroid drugs. CDR3 in DNA: TGTGCCAGCAGCCTGGGGGCGGTAACGTCCTACGAGCAGTACTTC. This encodes CASSLGAVTSYEQYF.